The sequence of this T cell receptor beta chain was determined in a study of control samples from healthy donors and cancer patients. Sequenced by immunoSEQ multiplex PCR; TCRdb stores in-frame clones only, minus some. The repertoire holds roughly 38,000 clones, with 70% to 90% as singletons. CDR1 KGHSH and CDR2 LQKENI come from the germline V gene. CDR3 length equals 14 residues. The trim removed 0 bases at V and 6 bases at J, leaving 4 bases unmatched. This clone is a singleton in its sample. The specimen sequenced was blood. This TCR was recovered from a man in his fifties or sixties in good health. The gene calls are TRBV18 and TRBJ1-2, with 7 bases lining up with TRBD1. The chain's CDR3 is CASSPPDRRNGYTF. The CDR3 region has the DNA TGTGCCAGCTCACCACCGGACAGGAGGAATGGCTACACCTTC.